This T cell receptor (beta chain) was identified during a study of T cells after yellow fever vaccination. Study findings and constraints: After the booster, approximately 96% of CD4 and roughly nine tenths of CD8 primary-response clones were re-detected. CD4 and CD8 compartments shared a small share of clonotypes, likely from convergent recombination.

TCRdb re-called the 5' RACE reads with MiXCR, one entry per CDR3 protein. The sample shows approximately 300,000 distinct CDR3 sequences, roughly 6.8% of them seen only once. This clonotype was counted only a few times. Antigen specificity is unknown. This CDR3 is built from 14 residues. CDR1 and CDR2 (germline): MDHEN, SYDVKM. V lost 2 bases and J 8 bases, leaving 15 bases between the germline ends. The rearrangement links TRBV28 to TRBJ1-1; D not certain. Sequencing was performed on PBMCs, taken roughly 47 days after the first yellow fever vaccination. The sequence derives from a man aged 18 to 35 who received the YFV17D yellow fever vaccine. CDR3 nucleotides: TGTGCCAGCAGTTTAGGATTAAATCCACTAGAAGCTTTCTTT. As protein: CASSLGLNPLEAFF.